This TCR beta chain came from a study of beta chain features in type 1 diabetes. Study-wide results and limits: The study notes PCR might favor shorter templates equally in patients and controls. Type 1 diabetes patients showed fewer insertions and more deletions at VDJ junctions. Within each of all four CD4+ subsets, Type 1 diabetes patients had TCRB CDR3s that were moderately but significantly shorter.

V shed 3 bases and J shed 6 bases, with 9 bases lying between them. The CDR3 consists of 13 residues. Per germline, CDR1 LNHDA and CDR2 SQIVND (reference sequence). Sorted populations all exceeded 95% purity. The sample holds many counts of this clone. The antigen is not known. Reverse transcribing all isolated RNA meant expressed TCRB transcripts were sequenced. The average read count of naive, central memory and regulatory T cell samples was about 3.57 million. Only in-frame clones appear in the TCRdb table, and some are missing; sequencing was by immunoSEQ multiplex PCR. This sample carries 150,000 to 200,000 clones, 9% to 10% of them seen once, and the ten largest clones take 0.7%.

The V call is TRBV19, the J call TRBJ2-1, with unresolved D. This clonotype was obtained from a woman in her twenties or thirties with type 1 diabetes. The sample consisted of central memory CD4+ T cells from blood. CDR3 sequence (DNA): TGTGCCAGTAGTATTTCGGTTCTCAATGAGCAGTTCTTC. This codes for CASSISVLNEQFF.